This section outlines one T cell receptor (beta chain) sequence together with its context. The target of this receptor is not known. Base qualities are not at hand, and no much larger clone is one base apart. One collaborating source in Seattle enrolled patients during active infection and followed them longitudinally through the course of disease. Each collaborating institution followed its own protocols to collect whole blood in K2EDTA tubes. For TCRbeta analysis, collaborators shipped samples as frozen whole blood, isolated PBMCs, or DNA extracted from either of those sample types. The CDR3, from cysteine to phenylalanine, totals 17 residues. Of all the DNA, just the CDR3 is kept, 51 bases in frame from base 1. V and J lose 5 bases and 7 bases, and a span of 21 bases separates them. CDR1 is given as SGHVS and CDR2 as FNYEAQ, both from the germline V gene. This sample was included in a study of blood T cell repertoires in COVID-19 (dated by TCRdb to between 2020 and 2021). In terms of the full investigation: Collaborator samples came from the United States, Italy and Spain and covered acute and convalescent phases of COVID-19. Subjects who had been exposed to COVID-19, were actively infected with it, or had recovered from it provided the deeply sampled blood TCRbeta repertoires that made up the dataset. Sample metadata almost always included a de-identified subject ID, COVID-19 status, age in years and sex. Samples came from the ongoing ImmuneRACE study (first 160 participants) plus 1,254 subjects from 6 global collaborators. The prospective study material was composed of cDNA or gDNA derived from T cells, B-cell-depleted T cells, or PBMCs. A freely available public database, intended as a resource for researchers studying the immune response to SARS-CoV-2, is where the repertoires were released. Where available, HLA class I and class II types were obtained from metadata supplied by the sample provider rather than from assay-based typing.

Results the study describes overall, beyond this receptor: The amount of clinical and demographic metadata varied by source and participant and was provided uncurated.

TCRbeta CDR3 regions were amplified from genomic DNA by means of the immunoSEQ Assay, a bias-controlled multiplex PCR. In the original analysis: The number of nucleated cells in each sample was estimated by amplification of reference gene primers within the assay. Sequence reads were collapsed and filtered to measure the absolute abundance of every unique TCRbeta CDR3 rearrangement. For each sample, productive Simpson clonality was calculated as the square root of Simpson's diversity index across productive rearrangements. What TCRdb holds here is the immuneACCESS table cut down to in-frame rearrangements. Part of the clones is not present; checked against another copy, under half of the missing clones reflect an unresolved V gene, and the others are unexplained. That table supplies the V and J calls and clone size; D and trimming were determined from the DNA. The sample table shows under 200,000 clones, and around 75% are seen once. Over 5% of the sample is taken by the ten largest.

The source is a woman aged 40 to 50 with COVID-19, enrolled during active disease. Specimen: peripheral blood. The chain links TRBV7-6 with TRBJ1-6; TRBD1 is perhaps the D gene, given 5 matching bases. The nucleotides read TGTGCCAGCAGCGCGACCCACGGGCCGGGGGTGAATTCACCCCTCCACTTT. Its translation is CASSATHGPGVNSPLHF.